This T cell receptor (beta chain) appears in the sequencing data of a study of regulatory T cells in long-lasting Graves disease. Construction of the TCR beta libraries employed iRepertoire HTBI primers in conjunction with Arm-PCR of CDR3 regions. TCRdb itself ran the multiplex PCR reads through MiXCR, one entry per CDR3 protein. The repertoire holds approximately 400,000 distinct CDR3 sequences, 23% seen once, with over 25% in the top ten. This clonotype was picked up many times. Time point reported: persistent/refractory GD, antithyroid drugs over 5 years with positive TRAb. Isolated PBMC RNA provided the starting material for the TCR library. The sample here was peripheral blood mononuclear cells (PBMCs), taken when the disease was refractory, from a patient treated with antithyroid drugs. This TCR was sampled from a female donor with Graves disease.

The CDR3 here is CASSEAAYEQYF. The CDR3 DNA reads TGTGCCAGCAGTGAAGCCGCCTACGAGCAGTACTTC. This sequence joins TRBV2 and TRBJ2-7; D gene uncertain. Per the germline V gene, CDR1 is SNHLY and CDR2 is FYNNEI. Trimming took off 0 bases at V and 2 bases at J, with 2 bases between the two ends. This CDR3 is built from 12 residues.